Listed below are T cell receptor beta chains from one sample, sequenced in a study of T cell repertoires in cytomegalovirus infection. Antigens for these TCRs are unknown. TCRdb used MiXCR to reprocess the reads, holding one entry per CDR3 protein. The sample lists about 340,000 distinct CDR3 sequences; about 29% were seen once. This specimen consisted of cultured PBMCs, obtained from culture after CMV antigen stimulation. The receptors originated from a human donor in good health (CMV status not recorded). Some clones in this sample may be carry-over from other donors' samples. The CDR3 runs from the conserved cysteine through the conserved F or W. A D gene is named only where the DNA matches it firmly. Part of the rows lack a size; the others show once, few, many or a class for expanded clones.

J,V,size,D,DNA,CDR3
TRBJ2-7,TRBV4-2,-,-,TGTGCCAGCAGCCAAGATCGGGCTAACTACGAGCAGTACTTC,CASSQDRANYEQYF
TRBJ1-2,TRBV12-3/TRBV12-4,-,TRBD1,TGTGCCAGCAGTCCGGGACAGGGGATCTATGGCTACACCTTC,CASSPGQGIYGYTF
TRBJ2-7,TRBV7-9,-,TRBD1,TGTGCCAGCAGCACAGGGGGACAGGTGGCCTACGAGCAGTACTTC,CASSTGGQVAYEQYF
TRBJ2-7,TRBV19,-,TRBD1,TGTGCCAGTAGTTCTCCGACAGGGGGGTTCTACGAGCAGTACTTC,CASSSPTGGFYEQYF
TRBJ1-2,TRBV6-5,-,-,TGTGCCACCCTCTCTAGGGACACCGACCCTGGCTACACCTTC,CATLSRDTDPGYTF
TRBJ2-1,TRBV7-2,many,TRBD2,TGTGCCAGCAGCTTAGGGGGACTAGCTTGGGGTGAGCAGTTCTTC,CASSLGGLAWGEQFF
TRBJ2-1,TRBV15,few,TRBD1,TGTGCCACCACCTCGACAGGGGTGGCCTACAATGAGCAGTTCTTC,CATTSTGVAYNEQFF
TRBJ2-5,TRBV7-8,many,-,TGTGCCAGCACGGAATGGGAGACCCAGTACTTC,CASTEWETQYF
TRBJ2-7,TRBV10-3,many,TRBD1,TGTGCCAGTACAGGGGGCTACGAGCAGTACTTC,CASTGGYEQYF
TRBJ2-4,TRBV5-1,once,-,TGCGCCAGCAGCCCCAGACAGGGGAGGGGAAACATTCAGTACTTC,CASSPRQGRGNIQYF
TRBJ2-5,TRBV20-1,-,TRBD1,TGCAGTGCTACCGCCGGGACAGGGCCCCCAGAGACCCAGTACTTC,CSATAGTGPPETQYF
TRBJ2-7,TRBV28,once,-,TGTGCCAGCAGTTTTCTCCCACGTACGCCCGAGCAGTACTTC,CASSFLPRTPEQYF
TRBJ1-2,TRBV7-6,-,TRBD1,TGTGCCAGCAGACCTCGACAGGGGGCCTATGGCTACACCTTC,CASRPRQGAYGYTF
TRBJ1-1,TRBV14,-,-,TGTGCCAGCAGCCATCCTACAGGGATAACTGAAGCTTTCTTT,CASSHPTGITEAFF
TRBJ1-5,TRBV2,-,-,TGTGCCAGCAACGAACGAACAGGAGATCAGCCCCAGCATTTT,CASNERTGDQPQHF
TRBJ2-6,TRBV12-3/TRBV12-4,few,-,TGTGCCAGCAGTTTAAGAGGACAGTCAGTCTCTGGGGCCAACGTCCTGACTTTC,CASSLRGQSVSGANVLTF
TRBJ2-7,TRBV7-8,-,-,TGTGCCAGCAGCCCCGATTCCCCCGGGGGCTACGAGCAGTACTTC,CASSPDSPGGYEQYF
TRBJ1-1,TRBV5-4,few,-,TGTGCCAGCAGCCTCGAGACTCGGTCGAGGGGGAACACTGAAGCTTTCTTT,CASSLETRSRGNTEAFF
TRBJ2-3,TRBV7-2,few,-,TGTGCCAGCAGCGACCTGACCACAGATACGCAGTATTTT,CASSDLTTDTQYF
TRBJ2-5,TRBV14,few,TRBD1,TGTGCCAGCAGCCTGACAGGGGGCGTGGAGACCCAGTACTTC,CASSLTGGVETQYF
TRBJ2-6,TRBV10-3,-,-,TGTGCCATCAGCCCACCCCCAGCTGGGGCCAACGTCCTGACTTTC,CAISPPPAGANVLTF
TRBJ1-1,TRBV29-1,-,-,TGCAGCGCGGGACACCAGAACACTGAAGCTTTCTTT,CSAGHQNTEAFF
TRBJ1-5,TRBV18,-,TRBD1,TGTGCCAGCTCACCGATGGACAGGGGCCCAAGTCAGCCCCAGCATTTT,CASSPMDRGPSQPQHF
TRBJ1-5,TRBV18,-,-,TGTGCCAGCTCACAAGAGGGAGCTCAGCCCCAGCATTTT,CASSQEGAQPQHF
TRBJ2-7,TRBV7-3,few,-,TGTGCCACCCGTGGGCAGGGTGACTACGAGCAGTACTTC,CATRGQGDYEQYF
TRBJ2-2,TRBV19,-,-,TGTGCCAGTAATAGAGTCACCGGGGAGCTGTTTTTT,CASNRVTGELFF
TRBJ1-1,TRBV28,few,-,TGTGCCAGCAGTACAAGACTGGGGGGGGCTGAAGCTTTCTTT,CASSTRLGGAEAFF
TRBJ2-1,TRBV29-1,few,-,TGCAGCGTTGCCTCGGACTACCGATCCTACAATGAGCAGTTCTTC,CSVASDYRSYNEQFF
TRBJ1-1,TRBV7-8,-,-,TGTGCCAGCAGCCACACCCCCAGGGGTGCGGAAGCTTTCTTT,CASSHTPRGAEAFF
TRBJ2-5,TRBV6-6,-,-,TGTGCCAGCAGCGGGGCAGGGAACCAAGAGACCCAGTACTTC,CASSGAGNQETQYF
TRBJ2-1,TRBV7-8,many,TRBD2,TGTGCCAGCAGCCCAGCGGGGCGCTCCTACAATGAGCAGTTCTTC,CASSPAGRSYNEQFF
TRBJ1-2,TRBV2,few,TRBD1,TGTGCCAGCGAGGACAGGGCAGACTATGGCTACACCTTC,CASEDRADYGYTF
TRBJ2-1,TRBV6-1,many,TRBD1,TGTGCCAGCAGTGGCCGGACAGGGCCTTACAATGAGCAGTTCTTC,CASSGRTGPYNEQFF
TRBJ2-7,TRBV7-2,-,TRBD2,TGTGCCAGCAGCTTAGTTAGCGGGAGTTACGAGCAGTACTTC,CASSLVSGSYEQYF
TRBJ2-5,TRBV7-8,-,-,TGTGCCAGCAGCTTAGCTGTGACCCGGGAGACCCAGTACTTC,CASSLAVTRETQYF
TRBJ2-1,TRBV24-1,few,TRBD1,TGTGCCACCAGTGATGCCCGGGACAGGGATAACAATGAGCAGTTCTTC,CATSDARDRDNNEQFF
TRBJ1-3,TRBV7-8,many,TRBD1,TGTGCCAGCAGCTCCATGGCGGGGACAGTCGGAAACACCATATATTTT,CASSSMAGTVGNTIYF
TRBJ1-6,TRBV6-5,-,-,TGTGCCAGCAGTTACTCGATCGGGACGGGGGGTCGGCCCCTCCACTTT,CASSYSIGTGGRPLHF
TRBJ1-5,TRBV4-1,few,-,TGCGCCAGCAGCCAAGGGGCTTGGGGGGCCGGCAATCAGCCCCAGCATTTT,CASSQGAWGAGNQPQHF
TRBJ2-3,TRBV24-1,few,TRBD2,TGTGCCACCAGTGATCACCGACTAGCGGGCACAGATACGCAGTATTTT,CATSDHRLAGTDTQYF
TRBJ1-1,TRBV7-2,many,-,TGTGCCAGCAGCCACCCCAGGGAAGGAACTGAAGCTTTCTTT,CASSHPREGTEAFF
TRBJ1-6,TRBV20-1,few,TRBD1,TGCAGTACCGCTAGGGACAGTAATTCACCCCTCCACTTT,CSTARDSNSPLHF
TRBJ2-6,TRBV19,-,-,TGTGCCAGTACCCGATACGGCAGCAGCTCTGGGGCCAACGTCCTGACTTTC,CASTRYGSSSGANVLTF
TRBJ2-2,TRBV7-9,few,TRBD2,TGTGCCAGCAGTTCAGCGGGAGGGCCCACCGGGGAGCTGTTTTTT,CASSSAGGPTGELFF
TRBJ2-3,TRBV7-2,many,TRBD2,TGTGCCAGCAGCCGAGCTAGCGGGGGCTACACAGATACGCAGTATTTT,CASSRASGGYTDTQYF
TRBJ1-1,TRBV7-9,-,-,TGTGCCAGCAGCACTCGGCCGGACACTGAAGCTTTCTTT,CASSTRPDTEAFF
TRBJ1-1,TRBV28,many,-,TGTGCTAGCTCGGGGCTGAACACTGAAGCTTTCTTT,CASSGLNTEAFF
TRBJ1-2,TRBV12-5,-,-,TGTGCTAGTGGTCCCAGTACTCTCGGGGACTATGGCTACACCTTC,CASGPSTLGDYGYTF
TRBJ2-5,TRBV5-1,-,-,TGCGCCAGCAGCCAGGCAGCCTGGGGAGAGACCCAGTACTTC,CASSQAAWGETQYF
TRBJ1-2,TRBV28,-,-,TGTGCCAGCAGTTTAGTCGGCCGTGTAACCGCCAGATCCTATGGCTACACCTTC,CASSLVGRVTARSYGYTF
TRBJ2-2,TRBV12-3/TRBV12-4,few,TRBD1,TGTGCCAGCAGTCCCGGGGCGCCCATACAGGGGACCGGGGAGCTGTTTTTT,CASSPGAPIQGTGELFF
TRBJ1-6,TRBV20-1,-,-,TGCAGTGCTAGCAGGCCAAAGGGGTATGAGAATTCACCCCTCCACTTT,CSASRPKGYENSPLHF
TRBJ1-1,TRBV19,-,-,TGTGCCAGTATAAATGTCGGGGGGGCGAGCGCTGAAGCTTTCTTT,CASINVGGASAEAFF
TRBJ2-5,TRBV5-1,many,-,TGCGCCAGCAGCTTGGACCCAGGCCCAGAGACCCAGTACTTC,CASSLDPGPETQYF
TRBJ2-1,TRBV6-1,few,-,TGTGCCAGCAGTTTCTGGACAGACTCATCCTACAATGAGCAGTTCTTC,CASSFWTDSSYNEQFF
TRBJ2-5,TRBV5-8,many,TRBD2,TGTGCCAGCAGCCACCGACTAGCGGGAGATTTGAAGACCCAGTACTTC,CASSHRLAGDLKTQYF
TRBJ2-1,TRBV20-1,-,TRBD1,TGCAGTGCCATTCCCCTGGACAGGCCCGAGAGGGATGAGCAGTTCTTC,CSAIPLDRPERDEQFF